This T cell receptor beta chain came from a study of CD8+CD57+ T cells in acquired aplastic anemia. The CDR3 has 15 residues. Trimming took off 0 bases at V and 4 bases at J, with 11 bases between the two ends. Germline CDR1 and CDR2: LNHNV and YYDKDF (reference sequence). The TCR beta profiling, which covered VDJ combination and CDR3 sequence, was carried out using genomic DNA as the template. TCRdb re-derived calls from the reads in MiXCR, one entry per CDR3 protein. Of about 160,000 distinct CDR3 sequences in the sample, 40% to 60% were seen once. Ten or more counts support this clonotype. Its target is not known. Notes on the study in general: Between patients and controls, roughly 29 CD8+ CDR3 sequences were found in common.

An expansion of CD8+CD57+ cells by flow cytometry had been shown in patients chosen for sequencing. Severe acquired aplastic anemia affected all patients. The sample consisted of sorted CD4+, CD8+, or CD8+CD57+ T cells (not recorded which) from PBMCs. The chain combines TRBV15 with TRBJ2-3, with D maybe TRBD2 (7 bases). This TCR was sampled from a human donor with aplastic anemia. CDR3 DNA sequence: TGTGCCACCAGCAGAGATAGAGGGGGGGCAGATACGCAGTATTTT. Protein sequence: CATSRDRGGADTQYF.